This TCR beta chain was recovered during a study of technical replicates of blood from several donors (dated by TCRdb to 2017 to 2019). The CDR3 runs 15 residues from the cysteine to the phenylalanine. Only CDR3 DNA is held: 45 bases, read in frame from base 1. For this chain, trimming is 1 base at the V end and 7 bases at the J end, and the number of junction bases without a gene match is 9. CDR1 and CDR2 are drawn from the germline V gene: LGHNA, YSLEER. The method behind the library was the immunoSEQ multiplex PCR assay. TCRdb carries this immuneACCESS record with in-frame sequences only. Its versions omit some clonotypes, under half of them owing to an unresolved V gene in the studies checked, with the rest unexplained. The sample yields about 69,000 clones; over 80% were counted once. 3.5% to 5% of the sample is in the top ten clones. On this clone: Its antigen is not yet known. The record has no base qualities; no much larger clone is one base away.

The receptor was isolated from a human donor in good health. Some clones in this sample may be carry-over from other donors' samples. The rearrangement joined TRBV4-3 to TRBJ2-7; the junction holds 8 bases that match TRBD2. Sequenced: PBMCs. The nucleotides read TGCGCCAGCAGCCAAGTTTGGCAGCGGGAGTATGAGCAGTACTTC. Translated, this is CASSQVWQREYEQYF.